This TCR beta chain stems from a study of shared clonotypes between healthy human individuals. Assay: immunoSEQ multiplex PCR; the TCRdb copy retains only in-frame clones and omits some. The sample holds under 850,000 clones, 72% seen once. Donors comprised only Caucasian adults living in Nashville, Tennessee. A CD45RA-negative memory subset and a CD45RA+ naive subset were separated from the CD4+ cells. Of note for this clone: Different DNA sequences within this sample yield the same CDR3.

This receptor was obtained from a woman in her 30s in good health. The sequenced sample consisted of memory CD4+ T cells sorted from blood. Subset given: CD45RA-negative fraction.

The DNA of the CDR3 is TGTGCCACCAGCGGAGGCTCCGGCAATCAGCCCCAGCATTTT. Protein sequence: CATSGGSGNQPQHF. The V gene is TRBV15, the J gene TRBJ1-5; D gene ambiguous. The CDR3 sequence is 14 residues long. CDR1 and CDR2 (germline): LNHNV, YYDKDF (reference sequence). V lost 5 bases and J 2 bases, leaving 10 bases between the germline ends.